This TCR beta chain was obtained from a study of blood T cell repertoires in COVID-19. Study in general: Sites across the United States, Italy and Spain contributed samples from acute and convalescent COVID-19. The analysed material was cDNA or gDNA that came from T cells, B-cell-depleted T cells, or PBMCs.

The repertoire was sequenced with immunoSEQ multiplex PCR; TCRdb's copy has only in-frame clones and lacks some. The sample carries some 200,000 clones, about four fifths recorded once. After removal of 4 bases from V and 5 bases from J, the junction contained 14 bases not matched to a gene. The germline CDR1 and CDR2 sequences are SGHRS and YFSETQ. The CDR3 has 17 residues. Individuals drawn from 24 US areas were about 18 to 95 years old. The recovered donors of Cohort 3 showed two negative PCRs, clearance, or symptom resolution. This clonotype was obtained from a man aged 40-49 years who had recovered from COVID-19. The rearrangement uses TRBV5-1 and TRBJ2-1; 8 bases are a match to TRBD2. Material: PBMCs or T cells enriched from blood (not recorded which). The CDR3 DNA reads as TGCGCCAGCAGCGCCGCAGGGTCTAGCGGGCAGCACAATGAGCAGTTCTTC. Translation gives CASSAAGSSGQHNEQFF.